Shown below are 11 T cell receptor beta chains from a single sample sequenced in a study of shared clonotypes between healthy human individuals (dated by TCRdb to the early 2020s). The receptor library was made with the immunoSEQ multiplex PCR assay. What TCRdb holds here is the immuneACCESS table cut down to in-frame rearrangements. Part of the clones is not present; checked against another copy, under half of the missing clones reflect an unresolved V gene, and the others are unexplained. Present in this sample are 150,000 to 200,000 clones, roughly 70% of which were seen just once. The top ten constitute over 9.5% of the sample. What was sequenced was memory CD4+ T cells sorted from blood. The cell subset or site label for this specimen denotes: CD45RA-negative fraction. The receptors stem from a man under 40 in good health.

This chain connects TRBV18 to TRBJ1-2; possible D gene TRBD1, 5 bases. Germline CDR1 KGHSH, CDR2 LQKENI. Trimming took off 6 bases at V and 6 bases at J, with 14 bases between the two ends. The length of the CDR3 is 13 residues. CDR3 DNA sequence: TGTGCCAGCTCCCCCGGGACTCGAGATGGCTACACCTTC. Its protein is CASSPGTRDGYTF.

The chain employs TRBV11-2 and TRBJ2-1; D gene uncertain. Germline V gene data show CDR1 as SGHAT and CDR2 as FQNNGV. V was pared by 11 bases and J by 15 bases, with 11 bases between. The CDR3 totals 8 residues. In nucleotides, the CDR3 is TGTGCCTGTCCCACTCGGTTCTTC. Translating gives CACPTRFF.

The table lists this clone with a count of one. The rearrangement joins TRBV27 to TRBJ1-1; 7 positions match TRBD1. Germline CDR1 is MNHEY and CDR2 is SMNVEV (reference sequence). J lost 4 bases, V lost 4 bases, and 9 bases had no gene match. This CDR3 spans 15 amino acids. The CDR3 region has the DNA TGTGCCAGCAGTTCGATCGGGACAGCGGGCACTGAAGCTTTCTTT. This gives the protein CASSSIGTAGTEAFF.

The J gene is TRBJ1-3, the V gene TRBV6-5; D is possibly TRBD1 (5 bases). V was shortened by 6 bases and J by 3 bases, with 12 bases between the two germline ends. Germline CDR1 MNHEY, CDR2 SVGAGI. CDR3 length: 14 amino acids. The CDR3: CASSPSQDGNTIYF. CDR3 nucleotide sequence: TGTGCCAGCAGCCCCTCACAGGATGGAAACACCATATATTTT.

This rearrangement joins TRBV27 to TRBJ2-7; TRBD1 aligns across 10 bases. V was pared by 4 bases and J by 6 bases, with 9 bases of the junction left unmatched. The CDR3 runs 15 residues. Germline V gene data show CDR1 as MNHEY and CDR2 as SMNVEV (reference sequence). In DNA, the CDR3 is TGTGCCAGCAGTTCGACCCTAGGACAGGGGGTCGAGCAGTACTTC. As protein: CASSSTLGQGVEQYF.

V and J are TRBV6-5 and TRBJ2-1; D call uncertain. The V and J ends lost 2 bases and 8 bases respectively, with 10 bases between them. This CDR3 comprises 13 residues. Germline CDR1 is MNHEY and CDR2 is SVGAGI. The CDR3 loop is CASSYRVNHEQFF. In DNA, the CDR3 is TGTGCCAGCAGTTACCGTGTAAACCATGAGCAGTTCTTC.

The chain's CDR3 is CASSLTPILSYNEQFF. The CDR3 nucleotides are TGTGCCAGCAGCTTGACTCCAATTCTCTCCTACAATGAGCAGTTCTTC. The V gene is TRBV11-2, the J gene TRBJ2-1; D is undetermined. Germline V gives CDR1 SGHAT, CDR2 FQNNGV. The CDR3 extends over 16 amino acids. Trimming pared 3 bases from V and 0 bases from J, leaving 12 bases between.

The chain has TRBV5-1 and TRBJ2-3; TRBD1 matches at 10 bases. J was trimmed by 2 bases and V by 7 bases; bases with no gene match: 10. The CDR3 contains 16 residues. CDR1 is SGHRS and CDR2 is YFSETQ in the germline V gene. CDR3 protein: CASGPGTGALTDTQYF. CDR3 in DNA: TGCGCCAGCGGCCCCGGGACAGGGGCTCTCACAGATACGCAGTATTTT.

This chain connects TRBV9 to TRBJ2-3, with TRBD2 as a possible D gene (5 bases). V was shortened by 6 bases and J by 0 bases, with 14 bases between the two germline ends. The CDR3 runs 15 residues. The germline CDR1 and CDR2 sequences are SGDLS and YYNGEE. Written as DNA, the CDR3 is TGTGCCAGCACCCCGTCGGGAACTAGCACAGATACGCAGTATTTT. It specifies CASTPSGTSTDTQYF.

The chain recombines TRBV6-6 with TRBJ2-2; D not certain. This CDR3 has 13 amino acids. Trimming removed 5 bases at V and 8 bases at J, with 12 bases between. CDR1 is MNHNY and CDR2 is SVGAGI in the germline V gene (reference sequence). CDR3 DNA: TGTGCCAGCAGTATACGTGGGCAGGGGGAGCTGTTTTTT. This translates into CASSIRGQGELFF.

The chain uses TRBV25-1 and TRBJ2-1, with D possibly TRBD2 on 6 matching bases. Trimming cost V 2 bases and J 3 bases, with 14 bases left between them. The CDR3 is 16 residues long. Germline lookup yields CDR1 MGHDK and CDR2 SYGVNS. This chain's CDR3 is CASSEGGWVVYNEQFF. The CDR3 DNA follows: TGTGCCAGCAGTGAAGGGGGGTGGGTGGTCTACAATGAGCAGTTCTTC.